Reported below is one T cell receptor (beta chain). How the authors handled the data: Estimation of nucleated cell counts relied on the amplification of reference gene primers. Here immunoSEQ multiplex PCR was the method, and the copy in TCRdb shows in-frame clones only, minus some. The V and J calls and the clone size are those of that table, but D and trimming were determined from the DNA. Of 200,000 to 300,000 clones listed, about 87% are singletons. This sample was included in a study of blood T cell repertoires in COVID-19. For the study at large: Italy, Spain and the United States were the sources of the convalescent and acute COVID-19 samples. T cells, B-cell-depleted T cells, or PBMCs supplied cDNA or gDNA.

Trimming cost V 1 base and J 11 bases, with 15 bases left between them. CDR1 and CDR2 (germline): SGHAT, FQNNGV. The CDR3 runs to 15 residues. Specimen: peripheral blood. This receptor was taken from a woman aged 40-49 years with acute or convalescent COVID-19. V usage is TRBV11-2 and J usage is TRBJ1-6; the D is unclear. The CDR3 DNA follows: TGTGCCAGCAGCTTAGTATTGGGAGGGAAAGCACCCCTCCACTTT. It codes for CASSLVLGGKAPLHF. The variable domain in full, with the rest retrieved from reference TRBV11-2 and TRBJ1-6, is EAGVAQSPRYKIIEKRQSVAFWCNPISGHATLYWYQQILGQGPKLLIQFQNNGVVDDSQLPKDRFSAERLKGVDSTLKIQPAKLEDSAVYLCASSLVLGGKAPLHFGNGTRLTVT.